This T cell receptor (beta chain) came from a study of a mutant IDH1 vaccine in newly diagnosed glioma (dated by TCRdb to about 2021). About the investigation overall: Of the approximately 30 treated patients, 62.5% were male and about 40% were female, and a mean age of around 40 years was recorded. Prior to enrollment, standard therapy consisting of radiotherapy alone, temozolomide alone, or radiochemotherapy with temozolomide had been administered to patients, with the combination being received by most patients. Peripheral blood was drawn at six visits: V03 (baseline), V05, V07, V10, V12 and V13. For exploratory analyses, some 24 treated patients had longitudinal TCRB deep sequencing done wherever samples were available. On the study overall, not on this receptor specifically: No apparent relationship was observed between pseudoprogression and alterations in the top peripheral T cell clonotypes detected by TCRB sequencing. PBMC samples for TCRB deep sequencing were selected based on availability. The authors stated that sample limitations prevented analyses of patient blood samples from being reproduced. Across multiple MHC alleles, vaccine-induced immune responses were seen in around 93% of patients.

Library creation used the immunoSEQ multiplex PCR assay. Following the manufacturer's protocol, the hsTCRB Kit was used to amplify rearranged TCR beta chain sequences. An Illumina MiSeq was used to sequence the TCRB libraries. As for the authors' bioinformatics: The proprietary platform of the kit vendor was used for demultiplexing, trimming and gene mapping. Imported from immuneACCESS, the table was reduced by TCRdb to in-frame sequences with V and J called. These copies leave out some clones; in studies compared against another copy, an unresolved V gene accounts for under half, and the cause of the remainder is not known. For V, J and clone size, that table is used; D and trimming come from the DNA. The table for this sample lists fewer than 100,000 clones; 85% to 90% of them were counted only once. The ten largest account for 0.5% to 0.6% of the sample. V is clipped by 5 bases and J by 1 base, and the sequence between their germline boundaries is 17 bases long. The germline V gene sets CDR1 to MDHEN and CDR2 to SYDVKM. Its CDR3 holds 16 amino acids, cysteine through phenylalanine. Here the CDR3 DNA is all that survives: 48 bases in frame from base 1.

In light of the paper, this sample's time point label describes: baseline, week 1 (first vaccination visit). This sample's treatment or condition label indicates: pre-vaccination baseline after standard-of-care therapy. The donors had newly diagnosed IDH1-mutant astrocytomas of WHO grade 3 or 4 that showed loss of nuclear ATRX. The samples were drawn from NOA16, a multicentre, single-arm, open-label phase I trial in Germany that tested a mutant IDH1 peptide vaccine in humans for the first time. For immunogenicity testing, the blood drawn at visit V03 was used as the baseline sample. The DNeasy Blood and Tissue Kit was used to extract genomic DNA from EDTA blood for TCRB sequencing. With respect to this clone: Which antigen it targets is not known. The record has no base qualities; no much larger clone is one base away.

Rearrangement joined TRBV28 to TRBJ1-2, with no reliable assignment of the D segment. The input for sequencing was PBMCs, taken from a glioma patient treated with radiotherapy, temozolomide or both. This receptor was identified in a woman between 45 and 60 years old with glioma. The CDR3 in this case is CASSTHPGRRNYGYTF. The DNA reads as follows: TGTGCCAGCAGTACTCATCCGGGGAGGCGTAACTATGGCTACACCTTC.